This entry lists 9 T cell receptor beta chains sequenced from one sample in a study of regulatory T cells in long-lasting Graves disease. Arm-PCR with iRepertoire HTBI primers amplified the CDR3 regions for these TCR beta libraries. MiXCR, run by TCRdb on the multiplex PCR reads, gives a single entry per CDR3 protein. In the table there are approximately 690,000 distinct CDR3 sequences, 25% to 35% of which are singletons. Time point: persistent/refractory GD, antithyroid drugs over 5 years with positive TRAb. Researchers made the TCR library from RNA that was extracted from PBMCs. The sequencing used peripheral blood mononuclear cells (PBMCs), collected when the disease was refractory, from a patient treated with antithyroid drugs. Receptors originate from a female donor with Graves disease.

The chain links TRBV7-8 to TRBJ1-5; D may be TRBD1 (6 bases). The CDR3 length is 18 residues. The ends were cut back, 2 bases at V and 0 bases at J, with 17 bases in the middle. Germline values: CDR1 SGHVS, CDR2 FQNEAQ. Here the CDR3 reads CASSLWLGGRYSNQPQHF. The CDR3 DNA reads as TGTGCCAGCAGCTTATGGTTGGGGGGGCGGTATAGCAATCAGCCCCAGCATTTT.

This chain uses TRBV12-3 or TRBV12-4 with TRBJ1-1; 7 bases agree with TRBD1. J gave up 0 bases and V 6 bases, and 7 bases lay outside the gene matches. This CDR3 contains 15 residues. CDR3 loop: CASRQIQGVNTEAFF. As DNA, the CDR3 is TGTGCCAGCAGGCAAATCCAGGGGGTGAACACTGAAGCTTTCTTT.

This clonotype was found a few times. J is TRBJ2-2 and V is TRBV10-3, with D maybe TRBD1 (6 bases). The CDR3 has 15 residues. From germline, CDR1 is ENHRY and CDR2 SYGVKD. V shed 4 bases and J shed 5 bases, with 14 bases lying between them. The CDR3 reads CAISGSGARTGELFF. As DNA, the CDR3 is TGTGCCATCAGTGGATCAGGGGCGCGTACCGGGGAGCTGTTTTTT.

The gene calls are TRBV7-9 and TRBJ1-1; TRBD1 aligns across 8 bases. CDR3 length: 15 amino acids. V was clipped by 6 bases and J by 5 bases; unmatched bases: 11. The germline gives CDR1 SEHNR, CDR2 FQNEAQ (reference sequence). CDR3 amino acids: CASRHQQGERTEAFF. The CDR3 DNA sequence: TGTGCCAGCAGGCATCAACAGGGGGAGAGGACTGAAGCTTTCTTT.

V usage is TRBV20-1 and J usage is TRBJ1-2, with a possible D match to TRBD1 (6 bases). Germline V CDR1 and CDR2: DFQATT, SNEGSKA (reference sequence). V lost 3 bases and J 2 bases, leaving 16 bases between the germline ends. The CDR3 contains 15 residues. The DNA of the CDR3 is TGCAGTGCTAGCCAGTACACAGGGAAGAACTATGGCTACACCTTC. Translating it yields CSASQYTGKNYGYTF.

For this clonotype: An end of the junction differs from the germline gene, which may be a read error. The chain employs TRBV5-1 and TRBJ1-1, with 10 bases fitting TRBD1. The CDR3 runs 15 residues. Germline CDR1 is SGHRS and CDR2 is YFSETQ. CDR3 coding DNA: TGTGCCAGCAACTTATGGCGGGACAGGGGAACTGAAGCTTTCTTT. Translating it yields CASNLWRDRGTEAFF.

In this sample, this clonotype turned up a few times. The junction does not match germline at one end; this may be a read error. The chain is built from TRBV12-3 or TRBV12-4 and TRBJ2-5; 8 positions match TRBD2. The CDR3 has 15 amino acids. The CDR3 loop reads CASRTSGAVQGTQYF. The CDR3, as DNA: TGTGCCAGCAGAACTAGCGGAGCTGTACAAGGGACCCAGTACTTC.

The chain uses TRBV6-2 or TRBV6-3 and TRBJ1-6; TRBD1 might be the D (6 bases). Germline V gives CDR1 MNHEY, CDR2 SVGEGT. Trimming pared 4 bases from V and 7 bases from J, leaving 17 bases between. The CDR3 covers 16 residues. CDR3 protein: CASSSQGFQKNSPLHF. The CDR3 DNA is TGTGCCAGCAGTTCACAGGGCTTTCAAAAAAATTCACCCCTCCACTTT.

This clonotype was counted at least ten times. The chain carries TRBV6-1 and TRBJ1-2, with TRBD1 matching over 7 bases. This CDR3 region has 14 residues. Trimming took 3 bases from V and 8 from J; bases not matched to a gene: 9. CDR1 is MNHNS and CDR2 is SASEGT in the germline V gene. The CDR3 reads CASSDRTGSFGYTF. CDR3 in DNA: TGTGCCAGCAGTGATAGGACAGGAAGCTTCGGCTACACCTTC.